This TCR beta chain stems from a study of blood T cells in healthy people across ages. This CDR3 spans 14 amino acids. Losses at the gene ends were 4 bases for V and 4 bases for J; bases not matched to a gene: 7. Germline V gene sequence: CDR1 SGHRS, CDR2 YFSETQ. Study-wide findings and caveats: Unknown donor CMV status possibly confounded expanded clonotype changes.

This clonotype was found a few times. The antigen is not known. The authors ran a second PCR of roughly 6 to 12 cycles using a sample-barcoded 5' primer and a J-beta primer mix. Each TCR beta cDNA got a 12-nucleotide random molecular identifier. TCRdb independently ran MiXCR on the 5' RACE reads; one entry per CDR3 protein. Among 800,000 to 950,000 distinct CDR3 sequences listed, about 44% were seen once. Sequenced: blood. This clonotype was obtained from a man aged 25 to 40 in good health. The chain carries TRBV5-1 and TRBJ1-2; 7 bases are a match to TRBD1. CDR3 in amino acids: CASSEGQFFYGYTF. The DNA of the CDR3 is TGCGCCAGCAGCGAGGGACAGTTCTTCTATGGCTACACCTTC. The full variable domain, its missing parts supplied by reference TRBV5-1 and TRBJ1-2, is KAGVTQTPRYLIKTRGQQVTLSCSPISGHRSVSWYQQTPGQGLQFLFEYFSETQRNKGNFPGRFSGRQFSNSRSEMNVSTLELGDSALYLCASSEGQFFYGYTFGSGTRLTVV.